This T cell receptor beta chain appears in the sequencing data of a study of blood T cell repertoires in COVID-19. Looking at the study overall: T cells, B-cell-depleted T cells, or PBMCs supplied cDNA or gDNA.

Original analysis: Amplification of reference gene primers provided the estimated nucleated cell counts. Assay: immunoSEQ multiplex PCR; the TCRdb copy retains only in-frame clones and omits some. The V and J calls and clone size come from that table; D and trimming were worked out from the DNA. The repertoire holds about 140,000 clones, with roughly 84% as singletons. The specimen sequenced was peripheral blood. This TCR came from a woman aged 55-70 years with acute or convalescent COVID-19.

The CDR3 sequence: CASSLDRTMTSGANVLTF. The CDR3 region has the DNA TGTGCCAGCAGCTTGGATCGGACAATGACCTCTGGGGCCAACGTCCTGACTTTC. V gene TRBV5-4 combines with J gene TRBJ2-6, with a weak D call TRBD1 (5 bases). The germline gives CDR1 SGHNT, CDR2 YYREEE (reference sequence). Deletions cut 0 bases from V and 0 bases from J, with 13 bases between. The CDR3 consists of 18 residues.